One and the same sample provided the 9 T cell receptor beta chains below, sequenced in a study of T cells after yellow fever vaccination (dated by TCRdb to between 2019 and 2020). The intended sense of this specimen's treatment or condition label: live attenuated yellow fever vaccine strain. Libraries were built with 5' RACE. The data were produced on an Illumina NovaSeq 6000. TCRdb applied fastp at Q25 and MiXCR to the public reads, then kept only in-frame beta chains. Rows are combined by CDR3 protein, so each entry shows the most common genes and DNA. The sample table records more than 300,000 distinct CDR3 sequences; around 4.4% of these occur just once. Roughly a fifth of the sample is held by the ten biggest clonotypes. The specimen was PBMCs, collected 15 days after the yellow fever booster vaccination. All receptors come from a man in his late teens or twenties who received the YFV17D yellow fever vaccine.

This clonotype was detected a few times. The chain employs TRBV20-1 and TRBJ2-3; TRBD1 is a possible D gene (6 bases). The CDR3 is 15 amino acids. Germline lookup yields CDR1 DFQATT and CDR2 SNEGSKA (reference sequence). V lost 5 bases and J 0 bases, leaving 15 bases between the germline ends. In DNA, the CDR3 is TGCAGTGCTGCAAGTCGGGACAAAAGCACAGATACGCAGTATTTT. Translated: CSAASRDKSTDTQYF.

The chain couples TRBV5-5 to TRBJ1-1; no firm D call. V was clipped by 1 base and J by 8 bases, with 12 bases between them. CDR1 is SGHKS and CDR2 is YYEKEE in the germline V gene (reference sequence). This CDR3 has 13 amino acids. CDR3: CASSLPSRGEAFF. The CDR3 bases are TGTGCCAGCAGCTTGCCGTCGCGCGGGGAAGCTTTCTTT.

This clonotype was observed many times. CDR3 region: CSARDSPYGYTF. In DNA form, the CDR3 reads TGCAGTGCGAGGGACAGCCCCTATGGCTACACCTTC. The chain carries TRBV20-1 and TRBJ1-2; 7 nucleotides agree with TRBD1. CDR3 size: 12 residues. V was clipped by 6 bases and J by 4 bases; unmatched bases: 5. Germline V lookup: CDR1 DFQATT, CDR2 SNEGSKA (reference sequence).

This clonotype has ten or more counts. The CDR3 nucleotides are TGTGCCAGCAGCTTAGAAAGCGGGTACAATGAGCAGTTCTTC. This gives the protein CASSLESGYNEQFF. This chain connects TRBV5-5 to TRBJ2-1; tentatively, D is TRBD2 (6 bases). There are 14 residues in the CDR3. The ends were cut back, 2 bases at V and 4 bases at J, with 10 bases in the middle. Germline V gives CDR1 SGHKS, CDR2 YYEKEE (reference sequence).

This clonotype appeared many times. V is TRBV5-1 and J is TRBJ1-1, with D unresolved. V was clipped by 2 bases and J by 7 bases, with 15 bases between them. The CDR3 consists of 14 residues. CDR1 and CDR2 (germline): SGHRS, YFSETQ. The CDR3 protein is CASSFLGHAGEAFF. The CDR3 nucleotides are TGCGCCAGCAGCTTCCTAGGCCACGCAGGTGAAGCTTTCTTT.

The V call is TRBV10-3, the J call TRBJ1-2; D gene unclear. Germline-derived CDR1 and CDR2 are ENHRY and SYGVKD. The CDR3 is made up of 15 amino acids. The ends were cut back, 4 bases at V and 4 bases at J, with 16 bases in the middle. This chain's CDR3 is CAISGVAGQIYGYTF. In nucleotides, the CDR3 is TGTGCCATCAGTGGGGTGGCAGGTCAGATCTATGGCTACACCTTC.

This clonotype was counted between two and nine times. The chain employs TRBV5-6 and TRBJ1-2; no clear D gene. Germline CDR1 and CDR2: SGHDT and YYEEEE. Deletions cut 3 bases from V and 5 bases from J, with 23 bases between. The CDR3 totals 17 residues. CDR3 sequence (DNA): TGTGCCAGCAGCTCCCACCTGAGAGACCGCCTCTGGTATGGCTACACCTTC. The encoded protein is CASSSHLRDRLWYGYTF.

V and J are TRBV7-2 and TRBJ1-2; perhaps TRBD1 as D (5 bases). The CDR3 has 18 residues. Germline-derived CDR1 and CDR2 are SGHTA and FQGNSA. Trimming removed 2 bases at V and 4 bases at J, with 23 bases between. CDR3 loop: CASSLYPSRDGAFYGYTF. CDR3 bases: TGTGCCAGCAGCTTATACCCTAGTCGGGACGGAGCCTTCTATGGCTACACCTTC.

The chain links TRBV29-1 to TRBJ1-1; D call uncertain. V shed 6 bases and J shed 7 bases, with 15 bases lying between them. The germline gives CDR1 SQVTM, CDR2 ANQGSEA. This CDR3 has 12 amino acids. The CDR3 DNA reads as TGCAGCGTGGCCTACTCTGGGGTTGAAGCTTTCTTT. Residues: CSVAYSGVEAFF. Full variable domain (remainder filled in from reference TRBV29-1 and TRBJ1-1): SAVISQKPSRDICQRGTSLTIQCQVDSQVTMMFWYRQQPGQSLTLIATANQGSEATYESGFVIDKFPISRPNLTFSTLTVSNMSPEDSSIYLCSVAYSGVEAFFGQGTRLTVV.